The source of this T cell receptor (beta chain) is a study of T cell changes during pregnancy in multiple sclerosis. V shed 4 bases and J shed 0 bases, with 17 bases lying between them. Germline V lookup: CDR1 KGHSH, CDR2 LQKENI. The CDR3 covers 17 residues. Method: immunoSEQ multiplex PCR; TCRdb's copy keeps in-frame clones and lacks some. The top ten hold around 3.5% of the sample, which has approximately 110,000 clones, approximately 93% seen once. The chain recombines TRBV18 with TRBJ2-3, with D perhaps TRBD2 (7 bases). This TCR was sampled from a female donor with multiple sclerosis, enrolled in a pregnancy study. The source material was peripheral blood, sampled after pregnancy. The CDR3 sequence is CASSLGGGASSTDTQYF. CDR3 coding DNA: TGTGCCAGCTCACTGGGCGGGGGCGCCTCTAGCACAGATACGCAGTATTTT.